Below, 30 T cell receptor beta chains from the same sample are listed, as sequenced in a study of CD8 T cells in ankylosing spondylitis (dated by TCRdb to about 2017). The method was 5' RACE. Instrument on record: Illumina HiSeq 2500. TCRdb reran the public reads through fastp at Q25 and MiXCR, keeping productive beta chains. Every distinct CDR3 protein forms one entry, paired with its most common genes and DNA. In all, the sample holds tens of thousands of distinct CDR3 sequences, and under 5.5% of those were seen once. 2.2% of the sample is taken by the ten largest. Sequenced: blood, either unsorted or a sorted T cell fraction (not recorded which). The origin of the receptors is a male donor with ankylosing spondylitis or in good health (not recorded which).

At least ten counts were recorded for this clonotype. The genes are TRBV5-1 and TRBJ1-1, with 7 bases aligning to TRBD1. The V segment lost 2 bases and the J segment 7 bases; nucleotides outside the gene matches: 2. CDR1 is SGHRS and CDR2 is YFSETQ in the germline V gene. The CDR3 totals 12 residues. The CDR3 DNA reads as TGCGCCAGCAGCTTCCGGGACAGTGAAGCTTTCTTT. Amino acids: CASSFRDSEAFF.

This clonotype has at least ten counts. This chain connects TRBV5-1 to TRBJ2-1, with TRBD1 matching 7 bases. V lost 0 bases and J lost 4; bases outside the gene matches: 1. Germline V gene lookup returns CDR1 SGHRS and CDR2 YFSETQ. This CDR3 has 14 residues. The CDR3 loop is CASSLGQGYNEQFF. The CDR3 coding sequence is TGCGCCAGCAGCTTGGGACAGGGTTACAATGAGCAGTTCTTC.

This clonotype was recorded at least ten times. The chain employs TRBV12-5 and TRBJ2-4; 8 nucleotides line up with TRBD1. Germline V gives CDR1 LGHNT, CDR2 FRNRAP. CDR3 size: 18 residues. The trim removed 3 bases at V and 0 bases at J, leaving 10 bases unmatched. Here the CDR3 reads CASGFPGTGLLAKNIQYF. For the CDR3, the DNA is TGTGCTAGTGGTTTCCCTGGGACAGGTTTACTAGCCAAAAACATTCAGTACTTC.

Ten or more counts support this clonotype. The rearrangement uses TRBV12-3 or TRBV12-4 and TRBJ1-6; TRBD1 aligns across 8 bases. This CDR3 has 15 amino acids. With V trimmed by 5 bases and J by 8 bases, 8 bases remained unmatched. The CDR3 sequence: CASSIPGQADSPLHF. CDR3 bases: TGTGCCAGCAGTATTCCGGGACAGGCAGATTCACCCCTCCACTTT.

This clonotype was detected many times. The chain joins TRBV20-1 to TRBJ1-1; weak D call: TRBD1 (5 bases). Germline V gene sequence: CDR1 DFQATT, CDR2 SNEGSKA (reference sequence). The V end lost 5 bases, the J end lost 1 base, and 5 bases lay between the germline ends. The CDR3 contains 11 residues. The DNA for the CDR3 is TGCAGTGCTGGGGGGAACACTGAAGCTTTCTTT. Translation: CSAGGNTEAFF.

This clonotype was detected ten times or more. The genes are TRBV28 and TRBJ2-2; perhaps TRBD2 as D (5 bases). With 4 bases removed from V and 5 bases from J, the gap between germline ends came to 11 bases. The germline CDR1 and CDR2 sequences are MDHEN and SYDVKM. The CDR3 contains 14 residues. The CDR3 is CASSYGGGTGELFF. The CDR3 DNA is TGTGCCAGCAGTTATGGAGGAGGTACCGGGGAGCTGTTTTTT.

This clonotype came up many times. The chain uses TRBV25-1 and TRBJ2-1, with 8 bases fitting TRBD1. The CDR3 extends over 18 amino acids. After removal of 8 bases from V and 9 bases from J, the junction contained 24 bases not matched to a gene. Germline CDR1 reads MGHDK; CDR2 reads SYGVNS. In DNA, the CDR3 is TGTGCCAGCGAACCACCCCTGGGAGTTGGACAGGGAGTAATTGAGCAGTTCTTC. Translated: CASEPPLGVGQGVIEQFF.

This clonotype was seen more than once but under ten times. The chain has TRBV3-1 and TRBJ1-1, with a tentative D call TRBD1 (5 bases). V lost 0 bases and J 10 bases, leaving 9 bases between the germline ends. This CDR3 comprises 12 residues. Germline V gene lookup returns CDR1 LGHDT and CDR2 YNNKEL (reference sequence). CDR3 in amino acids: CASSQDGGLAFF. For the CDR3, the DNA is TGTGCCAGCAGCCAAGATGGGGGTTTAGCTTTCTTT.

The rearrangement links TRBV18 to TRBJ2-2, with 7 bases identical to TRBD1. The CDR3 spans 15 residues. Per germline, CDR1 KGHSH and CDR2 LQKENI. V lost 2 bases, J lost 2 bases, and 2 bases stayed unmatched. In nucleotides, the CDR3 is TGTGCCAGCTCACCAGGGACAGTCAACACCGGGGAGCTGTTTTTT. It translates to CASSPGTVNTGELFF.

This clonotype was counted at least ten times. The CDR3 sequence: CSAIPPNLVGEQYF. CDR3 DNA: TGCAGTGCTATTCCACCAAACCTAGTGGGGGAGCAGTACTTC. This chain links TRBV20-1 with TRBJ2-7; no clear D. The CDR3 loop spans 14 amino acids. The germline CDR1 and CDR2 sequences are DFQATT and SNEGSKA (reference sequence). V lost 4 bases to trimming and J lost 7 bases, with 20 bases between them.

This clonotype was recorded many times. The rearrangement uses TRBV29-1 and TRBJ2-2; 9 nucleotides align to TRBD1. The germline gives CDR1 SQVTM, CDR2 ANQGSEA. The V and J ends lost 4 bases and 6 bases, in that order; junction bases with no gene match: 3. The CDR3 spans 13 residues. The DNA of the CDR3 is TGCAGCGTTGGTAACAGGGGGCCCGGGGAGCTGTTTTTT. Encoded protein: CSVGNRGPGELFF.

This clonotype was observed at least ten times. The rearrangement joins TRBV6-1 to TRBJ1-1; 7 positions match TRBD1. The CDR3 contains 15 residues. Germline trimming cut 6 bases from V and 4 bases from J; bases unmatched to any gene: 11. Germline-derived CDR1 and CDR2 are MNHNS and SASEGT. This chain's CDR3 is CASRISGRQGTEAFF. CDR3 coding DNA: TGTGCCAGCAGAATTTCGGGTCGACAGGGCACTGAAGCTTTCTTT.

The sample holds many counts of this clonotype. The chain has TRBV7-3 and TRBJ2-3; 8 bases line up with TRBD2. The germline CDR1 and CDR2 sequences are SGHTA and FQGTGA. The ends lost 4 bases at V and 7 bases at J; junction bases unmatched: 10. CDR3 size: 15 residues. CDR3 loop: CASSSGGASLNTQYF. The CDR3 DNA is TGTGCCAGCAGCTCCGGGGGGGCGAGTTTAAATACGCAGTATTTT.

This clonotype was seen repeatedly, ten times or more. The chain joins TRBV5-1 to TRBJ1-2; TRBD1 might be the D (6 bases). The CDR3 extends over 17 amino acids. V lost 0 bases, J lost 5 bases, and 20 bases lay in between. Germline V gene data show CDR1 as SGHRS and CDR2 as YFSETQ. Here the CDR3 reads CASSLARQEAPWYGYTF. CDR3 DNA sequence: TGCGCCAGCAGCTTGGCCCGACAGGAGGCGCCCTGGTATGGCTACACCTTC. Full variable domain (rest looked up from reference TRBV5-1 and TRBJ1-2): KAGVTQTPRYLIKTRGQQVTLSCSPISGHRSVSWYQQTPGQGLQFLFEYFSETQRNKGNFPGRFSGRQFSNSRSEMNVSTLELGDSALYLCASSLARQEAPWYGYTFGSGTRLTVV.

This clonotype was counted many times. This clone may be a read error of a much larger clone one base away. This chain links TRBV6-4 with TRBJ2-2; D remains unclear. The CDR3 covers 11 residues. V was pared by 6 bases and J by 6 bases, with 5 bases between. Germline CDR1 and CDR2: MRHNA and SNTAGT. CDR3 sequence: CASRGSGELFF. DNA of the CDR3: TGTGCCAGCAGGGGGTCCGGGGAGCTGTTTTTT.

Ten or more counts support this clonotype. The V and J genes are TRBV14 and TRBJ2-3; 13 nucleotides match TRBD2. The CDR3 covers 19 residues. Germline CDR1 and CDR2: SGHDN and FVKESK. Trimming cost V 4 bases and J 4 bases; bases outside gene matches: 14. The CDR3 DNA follows: TGTGCCAGCAGCCTACCGGGACTAGCGGGGAAAGTGGGGCCAGATACGCAGTATTTT. Its protein product is CASSLPGLAGKVGPDTQYF.

This clonotype was seen repeatedly, ten times or more. The J gene is TRBJ2-5, the V gene TRBV28; D may be TRBD1 (6 bases). The CDR3 covers 14 residues. Germline V gene sequence: CDR1 MDHEN, CDR2 SYDVKM. V lost 5 bases, J lost 5 bases, and 15 bases lay in between. The CDR3 coding sequence is TGTGCCAGCAGTATAACAGGGATGGGTGAGACCCAGTACTTC. Its protein product is CASSITGMGETQYF.

This clonotype was seen at least ten times. The chain links TRBV24-1 to TRBJ2-1, with D tentatively TRBD2 (5 bases). Germline CDR1 and CDR2: KGHDR and SFDVKD. The CDR3 covers 12 residues. Trimming shortened V by 9 bases and J by 5 bases, and 10 bases separated the two germline ends. The CDR3 loop is CATAPEDNEQFF. The CDR3 nucleotides are TGTGCCACCGCCCCGGAGGACAATGAGCAGTTCTTC.

The sample holds many counts of this clonotype. J is TRBJ1-1 and V is TRBV5-1; D may be TRBD1 (5 bases). The length of the CDR3 is 15 residues. The germline V and J ends were trimmed by 4 bases and 4 bases, with 17 bases remaining between them. From germline, CDR1 is SGHRS and CDR2 YFSETQ. CDR3 amino acids: CASSRGEGIGTEAFF. The CDR3 DNA follows: TGCGCCAGCAGCCGGGGCGAAGGGATAGGCACTGAAGCTTTCTTT.

This clonotype showed up many times. CDR3 amino acids: CATSPLIEQFF. The CDR3 DNA follows: TGTGCCACCTCCCCGTTAATTGAGCAGTTCTTC. The chain recombines TRBV28 with TRBJ2-1, with D uncertain. V lost 10 bases and J 9 bases, leaving 13 bases between the germline ends. Looked up from germline, CDR1 is MDHEN and CDR2 is SYDVKM. This CDR3 comprises 11 residues.

This clonotype was detected many times. The chain recombines TRBV14 with TRBJ2-1; no reliable D call. CDR1 and CDR2 (germline): SGHDN, FVKESK. The length of the CDR3 is 13 residues. V was cut by 1 base and J by 8 bases, with 9 bases left in between. The CDR3, as DNA: TGTGCCAGCAGCCAAGGGAGCGTGGATGAGCAGTTCTTC. It codes for CASSQGSVDEQFF.

This clonotype was seen many times. At one boundary the junction diverges from the germline segment, which might be a read error. This chain joins TRBV20-1 and TRBJ2-7; D gene uncertain. Germline-derived CDR1 and CDR2 are DFQATT and SNEGSKA (reference sequence). CDR3 length: 11 amino acids. The CDR3 DNA sequence: TGCAGTGCTGAGTCAGCCTACGCGCAGTACTTC. Its translation is CSAESAYAQYF.

The chain uses TRBV11-3 and TRBJ1-2; the D gene is possibly TRBD1 (6 bases). This CDR3 comprises 13 residues. The germline V and J ends were trimmed by 3 bases and 8 bases, with 13 bases remaining between them. Germline V gene lookup returns CDR1 SGHNT and CDR2 YENEEA. CDR3 DNA: TGTGCCAGCAGCTTTACAGGGCCAGGAGGCTACACCTTC. It is translated as CASSFTGPGGYTF.

Ten or more counts support this clonotype. The chain links TRBV5-1 to TRBJ2-7, with D uncertain. V was cut by 0 bases and J by 0 bases, with 4 bases left in between. CDR3 length: 13 amino acids. Per germline, CDR1 SGHRS and CDR2 YFSETQ. The CDR3 spells CASSLEASYEQYF. CDR3 DNA sequence: TGCGCCAGCAGCTTGGAAGCCTCCTACGAGCAGTACTTC. Full variable domain (remainder filled in from reference TRBV5-1 and TRBJ2-7): KAGVTQTPRYLIKTRGQQVTLSCSPISGHRSVSWYQQTPGQGLQFLFEYFSETQRNKGNFPGRFSGRQFSNSRSEMNVSTLELGDSALYLCASSLEASYEQYFGPGTRLTVT.

This clonotype appeared many times. The rearrangement uses TRBV20-1 and TRBJ2-3; unclear D gene. The germline V gene encodes CDR1 DFQATT and CDR2 SNEGSKA (reference sequence). Trimming took off 2 bases at V and 5 bases at J, with 5 bases between the two ends. CDR3 length: 11 amino acids. CDR3 bases: TGCAGTGCTAGATCGCAAGATACGCAGTATTTT. Translation: CSARSQDTQYF.

The sample holds many counts of this clonotype. The V and J genes are TRBV6-1 and TRBJ2-7; D not resolved. The V end was cut by 6 bases, the J end by 4 bases, with 16 bases between. The CDR3 runs to 14 residues. In germline, CDR1 is MNHNS, CDR2 SASEGT. CDR3 DNA sequence: TGTGCCAGCAGCCGGTATCAATCCGGTTACGAGCAGTACTTC. Translating gives CASSRYQSGYEQYF.

This clonotype has only a few counts. J is TRBJ2-2 and V is TRBV7-2; 7 bases agree with TRBD1. The CDR3 is made up of 15 amino acids. Per the germline V gene, CDR1 is SGHTA and CDR2 is FQGNSA. The V gene end was trimmed by 7 bases and the J gene end by 5 bases; junction bases not matched to a gene: 10. CDR3 sequence (DNA): TGTGCCAGCAACACCGCGACAGGGCGAACCGGGGAGCTGTTTTTT. It yields the protein CASNTATGRTGELFF.

This clonotype was seen a few times. A much larger clone differs by one base, so this may be a read error. J is TRBJ2-5 and V is TRBV12-3 or TRBV12-4; unclear D gene. V shed 7 bases and J shed 4 bases, with 13 bases lying between them. The CDR3 spans 13 residues. This CDR3 is CASTSPRRETQYF. The CDR3, as DNA: TGTGCCAGCACCAGCCCCCGTCGAGAGACCCAGTACTTC.

This clonotype has ten or more counts. V usage is TRBV5-1 and J usage is TRBJ1-2, with 8 nucleotides matching TRBD1. V gave up 5 bases and J gave up 1 base; unmatched junction bases: 7. CDR3 length equals 15 residues. Germline V CDR1 and CDR2: SGHRS, YFSETQ. The CDR3 loop reads CASRPGTGFNYGYTF. CDR3 DNA: TGCGCCAGCAGACCCGGGACAGGATTTAACTATGGCTACACCTTC.

There are many counts of this clonotype. The gene calls are TRBV4-2 and TRBJ2-7; 8 nucleotides line up with TRBD2. Germline trimming cut 8 bases from V and 4 bases from J; bases unmatched to any gene: 19. The CDR3 sequence is 17 residues long. Looked up from germline, CDR1 is LGHNA and CDR2 is YNFKEQ. CDR3 bases: TGTGCCAGCTCATCCGGGGGGGTGGGGAATAGCGGGTACGAGCAGTACTTC. Protein product: CASSSGGVGNSGYEQYF.